This T cell receptor (beta chain) stems from a study of shared clonotypes between healthy human individuals. Trimming left V 7 bases short and J 3 bases short, with 20 bases between. Germline CDR1 reads SGHRS; CDR2 reads YFSETQ. CDR3 size: 15 residues. The repertoire was sequenced with immunoSEQ multiplex PCR; TCRdb's copy has only in-frame clones and lacks some. The table has over a million clones, just under 99% seen once. The sequence was obtained from a man aged 25 to 45 in good health. Sequenced: naive CD4+ T cells sorted from blood. Subset indicated: CD45RA+ positively selected. J is TRBJ2-7 and V is TRBV5-1; D is uncertain. Written as DNA, the CDR3 is TGCGCCAGCCGCTACAGCGTCAGTTTAAGCTACGAGCAGTACTTC. Translated: CASRYSVSLSYEQYF.